This T cell receptor beta chain was recorded in a study of cytomegalovirus exposure and HLA in healthy donors. The PCR was carried out with 60 Vbeta primers and 13 Jbeta primers. TCRdb's copy holds only in-frame clones and misses some; the assay was immunoSEQ multiplex PCR. The data show roughly 170,000 clones, under 90% seen once. The source is a man aged 25-45 years in good health and CMV-seropositive. Material for sequencing was PBMCs.

CDR3 region: CASRGGQKLFF. The DNA of the CDR3 is TGTGCCAGCAGGGGTGGACAGAAACTGTTTTTT. The chain links TRBV27 to TRBJ1-4, with D possibly matching TRBD1 (6 bases). From germline, CDR1 is MNHEY and CDR2 SMNVEV (reference sequence). The ends were cut back, 6 bases at V and 11 bases at J, with 10 bases in the middle. The CDR3 consists of 11 residues.